Shown below are 25 T cell receptor beta chains from a single sample sequenced in a study of beta chain features in type 1 diabetes (dated by TCRdb to 2016 to 2019). Results and caveats for the whole study, not just this receptor: In all four CD4+ subsets, TCRB CDR3 length was moderately but significantly shorter in type 1 diabetes patients.

Libraries were constructed by the immunoSEQ multiplex PCR assay. The entire amount of isolated RNA was reverse transcribed using the High Capacity cDNA Reverse Transcription Kit, so the sequenced TCRB transcripts were expressed ones. Not all clones reach the TCRdb copy of this immuneACCESS table, which keeps in-frame sequences only. Checked studies attribute under half of the gap to unresolved V genes and leave the rest unexplained. This sample holds 200,000 to 250,000 clones; about 15% were observed only once. The ten most abundant clones make up roughly 0.019% of the sample. Antigen specificity for these receptors is unknown. The sequenced material came from naive CD4+ T cells from blood. The meaning of the sample's cell subset or site label: true naive CD4+ T cells. The receptors originated from a man aged 25 to 40 with type 1 diabetes.

The chain links TRBV5-1 to TRBJ2-1, with D possibly being TRBD2 (5 bases). V was trimmed by 2 bases and J by 8 bases, leaving 5 bases between them. CDR1 is SGHRS, CDR2 YFSETQ, per germline. The CDR3 loop spans 11 amino acids. DNA of the CDR3: TGCGCCAGCAGCTTCGGGGATGAGCAGTTCTTC. Its protein product is CASSFGDEQFF.

This clone turned up a few times. V usage is TRBV6-6 and J usage is TRBJ1-1; D may be TRBD1 (5 bases). Germline CDR1 reads MNHNY; CDR2 reads SVGAGI (reference sequence). The CDR3 totals 12 residues. V was cut by 8 bases and J by 4 bases, with 11 bases left in between. The CDR3, as DNA: TGTGCCAGCGCGGGGGTGGGCACTGAAGCTTTCTTT. This codes for CASAGVGTEAFF.

This clone was counted a few times. The chain joins TRBV5-4 to TRBJ2-5; 14 bases line up with TRBD2. The CDR3 is 16 amino acids. Trimming cost V 4 bases and J 1 base; bases outside gene matches: 3. CDR1 and CDR2 (germline): SGHNT, YYREEE (reference sequence). CDR3 bases: TGTGCCAGCAGCGTCGGACTAGCGGGGGGCCAAGAGACCCAGTACTTC. Amino acids: CASSVGLAGGQETQYF.

J is TRBJ1-5 and V is TRBV19, with 7 bases identical to TRBD1. J lost 3 bases, V lost 4 bases, and 6 bases had no gene match. The length of the CDR3 is 15 residues. CDR1 and CDR2 (germline): LNHDA, SQIVND (reference sequence). The DNA of the CDR3 is TGTGCCAGTAGTAGGGGACAGTTATTCAATCAGCCCCAGCATTTT. Translating gives CASSRGQLFNQPQHF.

The chain employs TRBV15 and TRBJ2-3; weak D call: TRBD2 (6 bases). CDR3 length: 16 residues. The V and J ends lost 0 bases and 6 bases respectively, with 16 bases between them. Looked up from germline, CDR1 is LNHNV and CDR2 is YYDKDF (reference sequence). The CDR3 loop reads CATSRDTSGLPDTQYF. The CDR3 DNA follows: TGTGCCACCAGCAGAGATACCAGCGGGCTCCCGGATACGCAGTATTTT.

The genes are TRBV27 and TRBJ2-2, with D uncertain. CDR3 size: 12 residues. In germline, CDR1 is MNHEY, CDR2 SMNVEV (reference sequence). V was trimmed by 7 bases and J by 0 bases, leaving 3 bases between them. Written as DNA, the CDR3 is TGTGCCAGCACTTCGAACACCGGGGAGCTGTTTTTT. It codes for CASTSNTGELFF.

This clone was seen more than once but under ten times. V is TRBV14 and J is TRBJ1-2, with 10 bases matching TRBD1. The CDR3 runs 15 residues. Germline trimming cut 4 bases from V and 6 bases from J; bases unmatched to any gene: 8. Germline V lookup: CDR1 SGHDN, CDR2 FVKESK. DNA of the CDR3: TGTGCCAGCAGCCCCGGGACAGGGGAGTGGGATGGCTACACCTTC. Translated: CASSPGTGEWDGYTF.

In its sample, this clone was seen a few times. The chain combines TRBV10-3 with TRBJ1-6; D possibly corresponds to TRBD1 (5 bases). This CDR3 spans 14 amino acids. V lost 8 bases to trimming and J lost 14 bases, with 22 bases between them. The germline V gene has CDR1 ENHRY and CDR2 SYGVKD. CDR3 nucleotide sequence: TGTGCCATCTCTTTTGGGGCAAAGGCATCGTCCCTCCACTTT. Translating it yields CAISFGAKASSLHF.

The chain has TRBV18 and TRBJ2-7; TRBD1 might be the D (5 bases). CDR1 is KGHSH, CDR2 LQKENI, per germline. This CDR3 is built from 15 residues. Trimming cost V 2 bases and J 4 bases, with 15 bases left between them. The CDR3 DNA sequence: TGTGCCAGCTCACCAGTGGGGCAGGGATGGTACGAGCAGTACTTC. Translating gives CASSPVGQGWYEQYF.

The chain carries TRBV19 and TRBJ2-6, with 7 positions matching TRBD1. CDR1 and CDR2 from the germline V gene are LNHDA and SQIVND (reference sequence). After removal of 8 bases from V and 0 bases from J, the junction contained 7 bases not matched to a gene. The CDR3 spans 16 residues. CDR3: CASSGQHASGANVLTF. In DNA, the CDR3 is TGTGCCAGTTCGGGACAGCATGCCTCTGGGGCCAACGTCCTGACTTTC.

The table lists this clone with a few counts. The gene calls are TRBV10-3 and TRBJ2-5; D possibly corresponds to TRBD2 (5 bases). This CDR3 contains 13 residues. Germline V gene data show CDR1 as ENHRY and CDR2 as SYGVKD. The V end lost 5 bases, the J end lost 4 bases, and 11 bases lay between the germline ends. The CDR3, as DNA: TGTGCCATCAGTTGGACTCCTGGAGAGACCCAGTACTTC. Translation gives CAISWTPGETQYF.

This clone came up a few times. The junction does not match germline at one end; this may be a read error. The chain employs TRBV7-7 and TRBJ2-3; D is perhaps TRBD1 (5 bases). This CDR3 has 13 amino acids. Looked up from germline, CDR1 is SSHAT and CDR2 is FNYEAQ (reference sequence). CDR3 sequence (DNA): TGTGCTAGCAGCTTAGGGGCCGCGGATACGCAGTATTTT. This encodes CASSLGAADTQYF.

In its sample, this clone was seen a few times. The rearrangement links TRBV13 to TRBJ2-7, with TRBD1 matching over 8 bases. The CDR3 extends over 15 amino acids. Trimming at V came to 5 bases and at J to 0 bases, leaving 6 bases not matched to a gene. Germline V gives CDR1 PRHDT, CDR2 FYEKMQ (reference sequence). The CDR3 spells CASSPLGTGSYEQYF. The CDR3 nucleotides read TGTGCCAGCAGCCCCCTAGGGACAGGCTCCTACGAGCAGTACTTC. Drawing the rest from reference TRBV13 and TRBJ2-7, the complete variable domain is AAGVIQSPRHLIKEKRETATLKCYPIPRHDTVYWYQQGPGQDPQFLISFYEKMQSDKGSIPDRFSAQQFSDYHSELNMSSLELGDSALYFCASSPLGTGSYEQYFGPGTRLTVT.

The chain joins TRBV30 to TRBJ1-5, with 7 nucleotides matching TRBD1. CDR3 length: 12 residues. V was clipped by 4 bases and J by 9 bases; unmatched bases: 6. Germline lookup yields CDR1 GTSNPN and CDR2 SVGIG (reference sequence). In DNA, the CDR3 is TGTGCCTGGAAGGGACAGAAGGGGCCCCAGCATTTT. Residues: CAWKGQKGPQHF.

In this sample, this clone turned up a few times. CDR3 sequence: CSVKSGSLYEQYF. CDR3 DNA: TGCAGCGTTAAAAGCGGGAGTCTCTACGAGCAGTACTTC. The chain couples TRBV29-1 to TRBJ2-7; 8 bases match TRBD2. The CDR3 consists of 13 residues. With 5 bases clipped from V and 3 bases from J, the junction kept 6 bases outside the gene matches. The V gene's germline CDR1 is SQVTM and CDR2 ANQGSEA.

The chain recombines TRBV30 with TRBJ1-2; possibly TRBD1 for D (6 bases). Germline-derived CDR1 and CDR2 are GTSNPN and SVGIG (reference sequence). Trimming pared 5 bases from V and 3 bases from J, leaving 13 bases between. CDR3 length: 13 amino acids. Here the CDR3 DNA reads TGTGCCTGGGGTTTACAGGGCTACTATGGCTACACCTTC. The encoded protein is CAWGLQGYYGYTF. The variable domain in full, with the rest retrieved from reference TRBV30 and TRBJ1-2, is SQTIHQWPATLVQPVGSPLSLECTVEGTSNPNLYWYRQAAGRGLQLLFYSVGIGQISSEVPQNLSASRPQDRQFILSSKKLLLSDSGFYLCAWGLQGYYGYTFGSGTRLTVV.

A few counts support this clone. The rearrangement uses TRBV5-1 and TRBJ2-1; TRBD2 matches 12 bases. The germline V gene encodes CDR1 SGHRS and CDR2 YFSETQ. This CDR3 spans 19 amino acids. V lost 0 bases, J lost 0 bases, and 7 bases stayed unmatched. The CDR3 loop reads CASSLELAGGPRSYNEQFF. The CDR3 DNA sequence: TGCGCCAGCAGCTTGGAACTAGCGGGAGGCCCCCGCTCCTACAATGAGCAGTTCTTC. The full variable domain, in which reference TRBV5-1 and TRBJ2-1 provide the parts outside the CDR3, is KAGVTQTPRYLIKTRGQQVTLSCSPISGHRSVSWYQQTPGQGLQFLFEYFSETQRNKGNFPGRFSGRQFSNSRSEMNVSTLELGDSALYLCASSLELAGGPRSYNEQFFGPGTRLTVL.

This clone showed up just a few times. Germline is not matched at one junction end, which may reflect a read error. The rearrangement links TRBV30 to TRBJ2-7, with TRBD1 as a possible D gene (5 bases). Per the germline V gene, CDR1 is GTSNPN and CDR2 is SVGIG (reference sequence). This CDR3 comprises 13 residues. CDR3 DNA: TGTGCCTGGAGTGTACTCAGGGATGGCTATATCGGCTTC. This encodes CAWSVLRDGYIGF. Full variable domain (remainder filled in from reference TRBV30 and TRBJ2-7): SQTIHQWPATLVQPVGSPLSLECTVEGTSNPNLYWYRQAAGRGLQLLFYSVGIGQISSEVPQNLSASRPQDRQFILSSKKLLLSDSGFYLCAWSVLRDGYIGFGPGTRLTVT.

This clone was detected only a few times. The chain recombines TRBV2 with TRBJ2-5; D is perhaps TRBD1 (6 bases). Trimming shortened V by 11 bases and J by 2 bases, and 12 bases separated the two germline ends. The CDR3 totals 12 residues. Germline CDR1 and CDR2: SNHLY and FYNNEI. CDR3 region: CAVGTFQETQYF. The CDR3 DNA sequence: TGTGCCGTCGGGACATTTCAAGAGACCCAGTACTTC.

The rearrangement uses TRBV4-2 and TRBJ2-5; the D gene is possibly TRBD2 (6 bases). V lost 1 base to trimming and J lost 3 bases, with 9 bases between them. The CDR3 contains 14 residues. Germline V CDR1 and CDR2: LGHNA, YNFKEQ. The CDR3 reads CASSQGSGEETQYF. The CDR3 DNA is TGTGCCAGCAGCCAAGGATCGGGGGAAGAGACCCAGTACTTC.

The chain joins TRBV7-9 to TRBJ1-2, with a weak D call TRBD1 (6 bases). Germline loops: CDR1 SEHNR, CDR2 FQNEAQ (reference sequence). The CDR3 is made up of 15 amino acids. V gave up 5 bases and J gave up 4 bases, with 17 bases separating them. The CDR3, as DNA: TGTGCCAGCAGCCCCAGCCGGGACACCGGCTATGGCTACACCTTC. It yields the protein CASSPSRDTGYGYTF.

The chain is built from TRBV2 and TRBJ2-5, with 7 bases matching TRBD2. CDR3 length: 17 residues. After removal of 6 bases from V and 1 base from J, the junction contained 14 bases not matched to a gene. The germline CDR1 and CDR2 sequences are SNHLY and FYNNEI. CDR3 in DNA: TGTGCCAGCAGCCTACTCGGAGGCGGGAGAGCCCAAGAGACCCAGTACTTC. Its translation is CASSLLGGGRAQETQYF.

This clone occurred a few times. The gene calls are TRBV4-1 and TRBJ1-5; tentative D call: TRBD1 (5 bases). CDR1 is MGHRA and CDR2 is YSYEKL in the germline V gene. The ends were cut back, 5 bases at V and 2 bases at J, with 19 bases in the middle. This CDR3 comprises 17 residues. The CDR3, as DNA: TGCGCCAGCAGCGCGACTGGGCAGGGAAGGGGCAATCAGCCCCAGCATTTT. It yields the protein CASSATGQGRGNQPQHF.

This clone occurred a few times. The chain combines TRBV5-1 with TRBJ2-1; TRBD2 agrees at 10 bases. Germline-derived CDR1 and CDR2 are SGHRS and YFSETQ. V trimming: 4 bases; J trimming: 13 bases; junction bases outside the gene matches: 14. This CDR3 comprises 15 residues. The CDR3 DNA follows: TGCGCCAGCAGCCTAGGCCTAGCGGGAGAGGGGGCCCAGTTCTTC. It encodes CASSLGLAGEGAQFF.

This clone was recorded a few times. The genes are TRBV5-1 and TRBJ1-5, with 9 positions matching TRBD1. CDR3 length equals 14 residues. V lost 3 bases and J lost 5; bases outside the gene matches: 3. The V gene's germline CDR1 is SGHRS and CDR2 YFSETQ. CDR3 DNA: TGCGCCAGCAGCTCGGGGGACAGGGATCAGCCCCAGCATTTT. Encoded protein: CASSSGDRDQPQHF.